This is a list of T cell receptor beta chains from one sample in a study of blood T cells in healthy people across ages. One entry per CDR3 protein, called by TCRdb with MiXCR from the 5' RACE reads. The repertoire includes roughly 1.5 million distinct CDR3 sequences, approximately 43% of them detected once, and 4% sits in the top ten. Sequencing input: blood. The receptors stem from a woman under 30 in good health. CDR3s include the opening cysteine and the closing phenylalanine or tryptophan. The D gene is left open where the match is weak. The size entry is marked missing in some rows and otherwise reads once, few, many or a size class.

>TRBV4-2|NA|TRBJ2-7|NA
CASSQDPYTYEQYF
TGTGCCAGCAGCCAAGACCCCTACACCTACGAGCAGTACTTC
>TRBV6-4|TRBD2|TRBJ2-1|many
CASSTTSGKFNEQFF
TGTGCCAGCTCCACGACTAGCGGGAAGTTCAATGAGCAGTTCTTC
>TRBV27|TRBD2|TRBJ2-7|many
CASSPWTSGSNEQYF
TGTGCCAGCAGTCCCTGGACTAGCGGGAGTAACGAGCAGTACTTC
>TRBV6-5|TRBD1|TRBJ2-5|once
CASRTGTLRGETQYF
TGTGCCAGCAGAACCGGGACACTCAGGGGGGAGACCCAGTACTTC
>TRBV2|NA|TRBJ1-1|NA
CASSGVRAFF
TGTGCCAGCAGTGGGGTGAGAGCTTTCTTT
>TRBV27|NA|TRBJ2-7|few
CASSPLGAHEQYF
TGTGCCAGCAGTCCCCTAGGGGCTCACGAGCAGTACTTC
>TRBV9|NA|TRBJ2-7|few
CASSVGRLSSYEQYF
TGTGCCAGCAGCGTAGGCAGGTTGAGCTCCTACGAGCAGTACTTC
>TRBV25-1|NA|TRBJ2-7|few
CASSGSVGYEQYF
TGTGCCAGCAGTGGGTCCGTCGGCTACGAGCAGTACTTC
>TRBV29-1|NA|TRBJ2-1|NA
CSVDGGGHIEQFF
TGCAGCGTTGATGGCGGAGGGCACATTGAGCAGTTCTTC
>TRBV14|TRBD1|TRBJ2-3|NA
CASSLGTGVVDTQYF
TGTGCCAGCAGCCTCGGGACAGGGGTTGTCGATACGCAGTATTTT
>TRBV28|TRBD1|TRBJ2-7|NA
CARSGQVPQYEQYF
TGTGCCAGAAGTGGACAGGTGCCACAATACGAGCAGTACTTC
>TRBV6-1|NA|TRBJ2-1|NA
CASSRQIWGYNEQFF
TGTGCCAGCAGTCGTCAGATTTGGGGATACAATGAGCAGTTCTTC
>TRBV6-1|NA|TRBJ1-5|few
CASPAPGGNQPQHF
TGTGCCAGCCCGGCACCCGGGGGCAATCAGCCCCAGCATTTT
>TRBV2|NA|TRBJ1-1|once
CASSQTSVNTEAFF
TGTGCCAGCAGCCAGACGTCAGTAAACACTGAAGCTTTCTTT
>TRBV6-1|NA|TRBJ1-2|few
CASSDLGWDYGYTF
TGTGCCAGCAGTGATTTAGGGTGGGACTATGGCTACACCTTC
>TRBV20-1|TRBD1|TRBJ2-7|NA
CSARGRQGILGEQYF
TGCAGTGCTAGGGGGAGACAGGGCATCCTGGGGGAGCAGTACTTC
>TRBV5-6|NA|TRBJ2-7|few
CASSLRQTNEQYF
TGTGCCAGCAGCTTGAGGCAGACGAACGAGCAGTACTTC
>TRBV29-1|NA|TRBJ2-7|many
CSVQGGPYEQYF
TGCAGCGTTCAGGGCGGACCCTACGAGCAGTACTTC
>TRBV6-5|NA|TRBJ1-2|few
CASSSSTRGLYGYTF
TGTGCCAGCAGCTCCTCGACCAGGGGTCTCTATGGCTACACCTTC
>TRBV4-1|TRBD1|TRBJ1-2|few
CASSRGEGQGDYGYTF
TGCGCCAGCAGCCGCGGAGAGGGACAGGGGGACTATGGCTACACCTTC
>TRBV2|NA|TRBJ2-1|NA
CASSERRLTQETQFF
TGTGCCAGCAGTGAGCGTCGCCTGACTCAAGAGACCCAGTTCTTC
>TRBV28|NA|TRBJ2-7|NA
CASTGTDGDPYEQYF
TGTGCCAGCACTGGGACTGATGGGGATCCATACGAGCAGTACTTC
>TRBV12-3/TRBV12-4|NA|TRBJ2-7|NA
CASSSGTPNYEQYF
TGTGCCAGCAGTTCCGGGACACCCAATTACGAGCAGTACTTC
>TRBV7-2|NA|TRBJ2-7|NA
CASSSDGVLDEQYF
TGTGCCAGCAGCTCAGACGGGGTCTTGGACGAGCAGTACTTC
>TRBV4-2|TRBD2|TRBJ2-4|NA
CASTPEVLAGVKNIQYF
TGTGCCAGCACCCCCGAGGTGCTAGCGGGAGTCAAAAACATTCAGTACTTC
>TRBV12-3/TRBV12-4|NA|TRBJ2-3|few
CASSRRVTGDTQYF
TGTGCCAGCAGTCGGAGGGTTACTGGGGATACGCAGTATTTT
>TRBV29-1|TRBD2|TRBJ2-1|NA
CSGREVPYNEQFF
TGCAGCGGGCGGGAGGTCCCCTACAATGAGCAGTTCTTC
>TRBV6-2/TRBV6-3|NA|TRBJ2-1|NA
CASRGLGTHPSSYDEQFF
TGTGCCAGCAGGGGGTTAGGAACGCACCCCTCCTCCTACGATGAGCAGTTCTTC
>TRBV4-2|TRBD2|TRBJ2-1|NA
CASSQGTSPDNERFF
TGTGCCAGCAGCCAAGGGACTAGTCCTGACAATGAGCGGTTCTTC
>TRBV6-1|NA|TRBJ1-5|few
CASSEGRKNQPQHF
TGTGCCAGCAGTGAAGGCAGGAAGAATCAGCCCCAGCATTTT